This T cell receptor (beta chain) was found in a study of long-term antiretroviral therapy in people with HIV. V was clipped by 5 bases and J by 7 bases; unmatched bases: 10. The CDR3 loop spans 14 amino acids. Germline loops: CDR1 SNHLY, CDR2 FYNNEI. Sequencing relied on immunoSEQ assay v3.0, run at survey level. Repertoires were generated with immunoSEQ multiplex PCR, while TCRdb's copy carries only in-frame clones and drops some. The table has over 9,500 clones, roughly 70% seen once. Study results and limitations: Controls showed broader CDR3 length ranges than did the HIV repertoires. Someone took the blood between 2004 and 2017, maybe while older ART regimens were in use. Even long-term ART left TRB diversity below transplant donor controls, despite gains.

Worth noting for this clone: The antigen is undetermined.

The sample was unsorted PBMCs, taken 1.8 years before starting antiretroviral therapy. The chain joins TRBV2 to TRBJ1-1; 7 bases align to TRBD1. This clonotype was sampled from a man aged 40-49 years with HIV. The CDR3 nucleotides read TGTGCCAGCAGTAATCAGGGGGAGAGTAGTGAAGCTTTCTTT. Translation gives CASSNQGESSEAFF.